The sequence of this T cell receptor (beta chain) was determined in a study of blood T cell repertoires in COVID-19. Per the germline V gene, CDR1 is LGHNA and CDR2 is YNFKEQ. CDR3 length: 15 residues. The V end was cut by 4 bases, the J end by 3 bases, with 12 bases between. In the study's own analysis: The authors estimated nucleated cell counts from reference gene primer amplification. TCRdb's table, derived via immunoSEQ multiplex PCR, lists solely in-frame clones and lacks some. For V, J and clone size, that table is used; D and trimming come from the DNA. The data show just over 150,000 clones, around 93% seen once.

Input material: peripheral blood. The receptor comes from a young man with COVID-19, enrolled during active disease. This chain uses TRBV4-2 with TRBJ1-4, with D perhaps matching TRBD1 (5 bases). Written as DNA, the CDR3 is TGTGCCAGCAGCCTTCAGGAGGGGCCTAATGAAAAACTGTTTTTT. Translating it yields CASSLQEGPNEKLFF.